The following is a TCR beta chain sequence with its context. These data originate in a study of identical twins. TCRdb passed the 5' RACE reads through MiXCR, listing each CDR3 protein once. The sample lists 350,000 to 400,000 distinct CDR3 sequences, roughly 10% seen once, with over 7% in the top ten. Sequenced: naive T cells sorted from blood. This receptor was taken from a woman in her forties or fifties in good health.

The CDR3 here is CATGGAWNEQFF. CDR3 bases: TGTGCCACCGGGGGAGCCTGGAATGAGCAGTTCTTC. The chain carries TRBV24-1 and TRBJ2-1; D might be TRBD1 or TRBD2, each matching 5 bases. The CDR3 loop spans 12 amino acids. Germline V gene lookup returns CDR1 KGHDR and CDR2 SFDVKD. V was cut by 9 bases and J by 7 bases, with 12 bases left in between.